The clone carrying this TCR beta chain showed up just a few times. The junction and the germline gene differ at one end; a read error may be behind it. The source of the sample is a study of cytomegalovirus exposure and HLA in healthy donors. This CDR3 contains 16 residues. The germline V gene has CDR1 SEHNR and CDR2 FQNEAQ (reference sequence). Amplification used 60 Vbeta primers and 13 Jbeta primers. Assay used: immunoSEQ multiplex PCR; TCRdb lists only in-frame clones, some missing. The table lists 200,000 or so clones, about 80% of them singletons, with roughly 2.1% in the top ten. The sample taken for sequencing was PBMCs. The V gene is TRBV7-9, the J gene TRBJ2-5, with D possibly being TRBD2 (5 bases). The TCR originated in a woman aged 18-29 years in good health and CMV-seropositive. The CDR3 here is CSSSWFRDGVQETQYF. CDR3 sequence (DNA): TGTTCCAGCAGCTGGTTCAGAGACGGGGTCCAAGAGACCCAGTACTTC.